Listed here is a single T cell receptor (beta chain). Its antigen is undetermined. This sample was included in a study of OX40 agonist ivuxolimab in advanced cancers. On the study more broadly: Ivuxolimab is an agonistic anti-OX40 (CD134) antibody, and patients were treated with it. Of the patients, three showed partial responses, one with hepatocellular carcinoma and two with cutaneous melanoma.

Using immunoSEQ multiplex PCR, the repertoire was profiled, and TCRdb retains in-frame clones only, with some absent. The sample contains some 100,000 clones, approximately 80% of which appear only once. The study's findings and limits: CD4+ and CD8+ blood T cells expanded clonally by week 6 at 0.1 to 3.0 mg/kg. CD8+ T cells (on average) carried more expanded clones than CD4+ T cells.

V shed 3 bases, J shed 4 bases, and the junction held 5 bases outside the gene matches. Germline V gene lookup returns CDR1 SGHRS and CDR2 YFSETQ. CDR3 size: 14 residues. The clonotype was recovered from an adult with an advanced solid tumor such as melanoma, head and neck, liver or kidney cancer. Here the sequenced sample was CD4+ or CD8+ T cells sorted from blood, taken in a trial of the OX40 agonist ivuxolimab. This chain connects TRBV5-1 to TRBJ1-1; 8 bases agree with TRBD1. This CDR3 is CASSSGQVVTEAFF. As DNA, the CDR3 is TGCGCCAGCAGCTCGGGACAGGTGGTCACTGAAGCTTTCTTT.